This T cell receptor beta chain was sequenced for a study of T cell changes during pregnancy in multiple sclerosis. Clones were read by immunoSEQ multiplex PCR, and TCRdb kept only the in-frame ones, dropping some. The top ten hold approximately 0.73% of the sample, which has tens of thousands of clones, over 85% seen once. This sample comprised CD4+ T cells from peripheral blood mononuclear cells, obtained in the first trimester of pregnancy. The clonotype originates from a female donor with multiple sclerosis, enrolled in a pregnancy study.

CDR3 in DNA: TGTGCCAGCACCCTCCCAGGGTACAATGAGCAGTTCTTC. Translated: CASTLPGYNEQFF. The chain employs TRBV5-4 and TRBJ2-1, with D maybe TRBD1 (5 bases). CDR1 is SGHNT and CDR2 is YYREEE in the germline V gene (reference sequence). The ends were cut back, 6 bases at V and 4 bases at J, with 11 bases in the middle. This CDR3 contains 13 residues.